This T cell receptor (beta chain) was sequenced during a study of beta chain features in type 1 diabetes. The V end was cut by 3 bases, the J end by 0 bases, with 19 bases between. This CDR3 is built from 18 residues. Germline V gene data show CDR1 as SGHRS and CDR2 as YFSETQ. The sample holds a few counts of this clone. Sequencing targeted expressed TCRB transcripts, as all isolated RNA had been reverse transcribed. Produced via immunoSEQ multiplex PCR; TCRdb's table is partial and in-frame only. The table includes roughly 380,000 clones, 20% detected once. V and J are TRBV5-1 and TRBJ2-1; weak D call: TRBD2 (6 bases). Material: naive CD4+ T cells from blood. The source is a woman younger than 30 in good health. CDR3: CASSYPTFGGSSYNEQFF. In DNA form, the CDR3 reads TGCGCCAGCAGCTACCCAACTTTCGGGGGTTCCTCCTACAATGAGCAGTTCTTC.